The present T cell receptor (beta chain) was sequenced within a study of shared clonotypes between healthy human individuals (dated by TCRdb to about 2020). About the full investigation: A few men and two women, aged 18 to 49 years, made up the cohort. Per donor, leukapheresis produced somewhere between about 0.94 and 9.5 billion PBMCs. For each donor, CD4 naive and CD4 memory were each given three plates, CD8 naive was given two plates, and CD8 memory was given one plate. To estimate repertoire size and how much clonotypes are shared between individuals, the study performed deep sequencing of blood TCR repertoires from five healthy adults. To increase sequencing depth and limit assay-specific biases, different laboratories used diverse techniques to prepare libraries and sequence TCR repertoires. The full study reports these points: The small number of donors limited the genetic and exposure-history diversity represented. Naive subsets generally had larger estimated clonotype richness than memory subsets. Sampling was limited to blood, and TCR repertoires in tissue likely differ from TCR repertoires in blood. Compared with non-shared clonotypes, clonotypes shared by all four sorted-subset donors had higher generation probabilities. Based on pairwise subsampling, the degree of clonotype sharing among donors was expected to be affected by sequencing depth. Incomplete sequencing was indicated by rarefaction of sorted-subset datasets, despite the large sequencing depth. Sharing across a handful of donors was observed for about 4.8% of naive CD4, 3% to 3.5% of naive CD8, over 2% of memory CD4, and about 0.38% of memory CD8 clonotypes.

Concerning this clone itself: This receptor's antigen is unknown. No much larger clone is present one base from it, and per-base qualities are unavailable.

Using the deep immunoSEQ assay, multiplex PCR amplified TCR CDR3 regions from genomic DNA. For each cell subset, the extracted genomic DNA was distributed evenly across all wells of several immunoSEQ 96-well plates, and each plate served as one replicate. For sorted subsets, approximately 200 ng of genomic DNA, equivalent to 25,000 to 30,000 T cell genomes, went into each replicate PCR. Purified libraries were quantified with a Qubit 3.0 fluorometer, sized on a Bioanalyzer 2100, and re-quantified with the KAPA Library Quantification kit. Every immunoSEQ 96-well plate was sequenced on a dedicated single-read 150-cycle Illumina NextSeq 550 flow cell. In the paper's pipeline: Because only junctional sequences without quality scores were contained in the immunoSEQ output, filtering matching that applied to full-length reads could not be performed. To assign V/J genes and CDR3, sequences were annotated using PyIR, a Python wrapper for IgBLAST v1.9, with IMGT germline references. Reads were filtered out if the reads had weak V/J assignments (E-value above 1e-6), no CDR3, stop codons, out-of-frame junctions, or ambiguous translated residues. V3J clonotypes were defined as sequences sharing an identical inferred V gene, J gene, and CDR3 amino acid sequence. To compute the percentage overlap between repertoires, the number of shared unique clonotypes was divided by the size of the smaller repertoire. Three approaches were used to assess repertoire richness: RTK rarefaction, the Chao1 estimator, and Recon v2.1 estimates of unobserved clonotypes. Generation probabilities were computed with OLGA for all TCRbeta clonotypes obtained by the gDNA method from several donors. In its TCRdb copy, this immuneACCESS table keeps in-frame sequences only and misses some clones. Where compared with another copy, unresolved V genes explain less than half of these, and the others have no known cause. V and J calls plus clone size are reproduced from that table; the DNA served to infer D and trimming. The sample yields roughly 2.1 million clones; about 93% were counted once. Roughly 1.8% of the sample belongs to the ten largest clones.

For the CD8 naive samples, CD45RO-negative cells were positively selected for CCR7, yielding a CD45RA+CCR7+ population from which TemRA cells were excluded. The donors were healthy, HIV-negative adults with no recently reported acute infections or vaccinations. Every donor was a Caucasian adult living in Nashville, Tennessee, USA. Blood was collected by leukapheresis, and PBMCs were isolated by Ficoll-Histopaque density gradient centrifugation and then cryopreserved in liquid nitrogen vapor phase. Purity and quantity of every magnetically sorted T cell population were checked by analytical flow cytometry. Genomic DNA was isolated from every sorted fraction and measured by UV absorbance on a Nanodrop 2000c. V ends up 2 bases short and J 0 bases short, with an unmatched junction base count of 6. Taken from cysteine to phenylalanine, the CDR3 has 17 residues. CDR3 DNA is the only sequence kept; it has 51 bases, read in frame from the first base. The germline V gene encodes CDR1 MNHEY and CDR2 SMNVEV (reference sequence).

The chain employs TRBV27 and TRBJ1-4; 7 nucleotides in the junction match TRBD1. Source material: naive CD8+ T cells from PBMCs. Per the publication, the cell subset or site label means: CD45RA+CCR7+. The TCR comes from a young man in good health. Some clones in this sample may be carry-over from other donors' samples. The nucleotides read TGTGCCAGCAGTTTAGAAGGGGGCCGGGCAACTAATGAAAAACTGTTTTTT. This translates into CASSLEGGRATNEKLFF.